Described below is a single T cell receptor beta chain sequence and its context. Antigen specificity is unknown. This entry is derived from a study of OX40 agonist ivuxolimab in advanced cancers. Whole-study findings and limits: There was clonal expansion of CD4+ and CD8+ blood T cells by week 6 at 0.1 to 3.0 mg/kg.

Germline loops: CDR1 PRHDT, CDR2 FYEKMQ (reference sequence). Trimming removed 6 bases from V and 6 bases from J, with 18 bases in between. The CDR3 loop spans 15 amino acids. TCRdb keeps only in-frame clones here, not all; method: immunoSEQ multiplex PCR. The sample includes 37,000 or so clones, less than 90% of them seen just once. This chain connects TRBV13 to TRBJ1-5, with a weak D call TRBD1 (6 bases). The receptor was derived from an adult with an advanced solid tumor such as melanoma, head and neck, liver or kidney cancer. Sequences were derived from CD4+ or CD8+ T cells sorted from blood, sampled in a trial of the OX40 agonist ivuxolimab. CDR3 sequence: CASSLGRGSGQPQHF. The DNA of the CDR3 is TGTGCCAGCAGTCTAGGCAGGGGCTCAGGTCAGCCCCAGCATTTT.